Shown below are 21 T cell receptor beta chains from a single sample sequenced in a study of graft-versus-host responses after intestinal transplantation. TCRdb's table, derived via immunoSEQ multiplex PCR, lists solely in-frame clones and lacks some. The sample yields 30,000 to 40,000 clones, approximately 93% seen once. These receptors lack a known antigen. The sequencing here drew on unstimulated CD4+ T cells sorted from spleen or lymph node cells, taken before transplant. The receptors stem from a human donor who was the organ donor for an intestinal transplant.

The V gene is TRBV4-1, the J gene TRBJ2-6, with 12 bases aligning to TRBD1. The CDR3 contains 18 residues. Germline values: CDR1 MGHRA, CDR2 YSYEKL. V lost 4 bases, J lost 0 bases, and 4 bases stayed unmatched. The CDR3 region has the DNA TGCGCCAGCAGCCTGCCGGGACAGGGGGCCTCTGGGGCCAACGTCCTGACTTTC. It codes for CASSLPGQGASGANVLTF.

This chain joins TRBV5-4 and TRBJ2-3; D ambiguous. V lost 2 bases and J lost 1, with 5 bases in between. The CDR3 loop spans 13 amino acids. Germline V lookup: CDR1 SGHNT, CDR2 YYREEE (reference sequence). The CDR3 nucleotides read TGTGCCAGCAGCTTCCAGGGCACAGATACGCAGTATTTT. Translating gives CASSFQGTDTQYF.

The chain recombines TRBV7-6 with TRBJ2-5; 8 bases match TRBD2. The germline CDR1 and CDR2 sequences are SGHVS and FNYEAQ. The length of the CDR3 is 18 residues. V lost 2 bases and J lost 1; bases outside the gene matches: 12. The CDR3 spells CASSLSPRISGVQETQYF. The CDR3 nucleotides read TGTGCCAGCAGCTTATCTCCCCGTATTAGCGGGGTCCAAGAGACCCAGTACTTC.

The chain links TRBV18 to TRBJ1-2, with D uncertain. This CDR3 spans 16 amino acids. The germline CDR1 and CDR2 sequences are KGHSH and LQKENI. Trimming cost V 3 bases and J 0 bases, with 14 bases left between them. For the CDR3, the DNA is TGTGCCAGCTCACCGCCCGGAGGTACATCTAACTATGGCTACACCTTC. Its translation is CASSPPGGTSNYGYTF.

The gene calls are TRBV4-3 and TRBJ2-3; D perhaps matches TRBD1 (5 bases). Germline V gene sequence: CDR1 LGHNA, CDR2 YSLEER. Trimming took off 1 base at V and 4 bases at J, with 9 bases between the two ends. CDR3 size: 14 residues. The CDR3 coding sequence is TGCGCCAGCAGCCAAGGGGGCTACGCAGATACGCAGTATTTT. Protein product: CASSQGGYADTQYF.

The genes are TRBV29-1 and TRBJ1-1; D not resolved. Germline-derived CDR1 and CDR2 are SQVTM and ANQGSEA. V was shortened by 6 bases and J by 6 bases, with 14 bases between the two germline ends. This CDR3 comprises 12 residues. The CDR3 region is CSVNGVSAEAFF. The CDR3, as DNA: TGCAGCGTGAATGGGGTGAGTGCTGAAGCTTTCTTT.

This chain's CDR3 is CAWSVGGFQPQHF. CDR3 in DNA: TGTGCCTGGAGTGTAGGGGGATTTCAGCCCCAGCATTTT. The chain couples TRBV30 to TRBJ1-5; D is perhaps TRBD1 (6 bases). Trimming stripped 0 bases from V and 6 bases from J, with 9 bases between. The CDR3 is 13 residues long. Germline V CDR1 and CDR2: GTSNPN, SVGIG (reference sequence). Full variable domain (missing parts from reference TRBV30 and TRBJ1-5): SQTIHQWPATLVQPVGSPLSLECTVEGTSNPNLYWYRQAAGRGLQLLFYSVGIGQISSEVPQNLSASRPQDRQFILSSKKLLLSDSGFYLCAWSVGGFQPQHFGDGTRLSIL.

The gene calls are TRBV5-4 and TRBJ2-5; no clear D gene. CDR1 is SGHNT and CDR2 is YYREEE in the germline V gene (reference sequence). V lost 0 bases and J lost 5, with 14 bases in between. The CDR3 has 15 residues. The CDR3 loop reads CASSLVAESRETQYF. The CDR3 DNA sequence: TGTGCCAGCAGCTTGGTAGCCGAATCTCGGGAGACCCAGTACTTC.

The genes are TRBV4-3 and TRBJ1-1, with D unclear. Germline V lookup: CDR1 LGHNA, CDR2 YSLEER. V was pared by 1 base and J by 1 base, with 10 bases between. This CDR3 is 15 amino acids long. The CDR3 spells CASSQVAARNTEAFF. The CDR3 bases are TGCGCCAGCAGCCAAGTTGCGGCCCGGAACACTGAAGCTTTCTTT.

J is TRBJ2-1 and V is TRBV14; tentative D call: TRBD2 (6 bases). Trimming pared 6 bases from V and 5 bases from J, leaving 14 bases between. From germline, CDR1 is SGHDN and CDR2 FVKESK. The CDR3 length is 14 residues. In DNA form, the CDR3 reads TGTGCCAGCAGTCAGGACTGGGGGGACAATGAGCAGTTCTTC. Translated: CASSQDWGDNEQFF.

Concerning this clone: A junction end diverges from the germline sequence, so it may reflect a read error. The chain employs TRBV11-3 and TRBJ2-5; 8 bases map to TRBD1. This CDR3 is 11 amino acids long. Germline V gene data show CDR1 as SGHNT and CDR2 as YENEEA. In nucleotides, the CDR3 is TGTGCCAGCAGCTCGGGACAGGTGGTTGACTTC. Protein product: CASSSGQVVDF.

The CDR3 DNA is TGTGCCAGCAGTGAAGCGTTGGGCCAGGGCACTAACTATGGCTACACCTTC. Its translation: CASSEALGQGTNYGYTF. This chain connects TRBV6-1 to TRBJ1-2, with D maybe TRBD1 (5 bases). Germline loops: CDR1 MNHNS, CDR2 SASEGT. This CDR3 has 17 amino acids. The V gene lost 0 bases and the J gene lost 0 bases, with 14 bases spanning the gap.

This chain joins TRBV4-1 and TRBJ1-3; D remains unclear. This CDR3 has 14 amino acids. Germline values: CDR1 MGHRA, CDR2 YSYEKL. Trimming left V 3 bases short and J 4 bases short, with 10 bases between. The CDR3 protein is CASSHPVRGNTIYF. The CDR3 DNA reads as TGCGCCAGCAGCCATCCCGTGAGGGGAAACACCATATATTTT.

This sequence joins TRBV30 and TRBJ2-3; 10 bases fit TRBD2. Trimming removed 2 bases from V and 0 bases from J; junction bases left unmatched: 14. The CDR3 totals 19 residues. The germline V gene encodes CDR1 GTSNPN and CDR2 SVGIG (reference sequence). CDR3 sequence reads: CAWSKGASGGKGSTDTQYF. The CDR3 DNA follows: TGTGCCTGGAGTAAAGGGGCTAGCGGGGGCAAAGGGAGCACAGATACGCAGTATTTT. The variable domain in full, with the rest retrieved from reference TRBV30 and TRBJ2-3, is SQTIHQWPATLVQPVGSPLSLECTVEGTSNPNLYWYRQAAGRGLQLLFYSVGIGQISSEVPQNLSASRPQDRQFILSSKKLLLSDSGFYLCAWSKGASGGKGSTDTQYFGPGTRLTVL.

CDR3 protein: CASSEARTAGWSYEQYF. For the CDR3, the DNA is TGTGCCAGCAGCGAGGCCCGGACGGCGGGGTGGTCCTACGAGCAGTACTTC. The V and J genes are TRBV5-5 and TRBJ2-7; perhaps TRBD2 as D (6 bases). This CDR3 contains 17 residues. The ends were cut back, 4 bases at V and 1 base at J, with 21 bases in the middle. Germline V gene sequence: CDR1 SGHKS, CDR2 YYEKEE (reference sequence).

The chain employs TRBV5-1 and TRBJ1-5; 8 nucleotides align to TRBD1. Trimming removed 4 bases from V and 7 bases from J; junction bases left unmatched: 10. CDR1 and CDR2 (germline): SGHRS, YFSETQ. The CDR3 runs 15 residues. CDR3 DNA sequence: TGCGCCAGCAGCCCGGGACAGGCTGAGGGGCAGCCCCAGCATTTT. This encodes CASSPGQAEGQPQHF. Full variable domain (remainder filled in from reference TRBV5-1 and TRBJ1-5): KAGVTQTPRYLIKTRGQQVTLSCSPISGHRSVSWYQQTPGQGLQFLFEYFSETQRNKGNFPGRFSGRQFSNSRSEMNVSTLELGDSALYLCASSPGQAEGQPQHFGDGTRLSIL.

The chain is built from TRBV28 and TRBJ2-7; a weak D match, TRBD2 (6 bases). Germline V lookup: CDR1 MDHEN, CDR2 SYDVKM. Trimming took 5 bases from V and 1 from J, leaving 21 bases between them. The CDR3 is 17 residues long. The CDR3 DNA is TGTGCCAGCAGTCCCTACCGACTAGTTCCGGAATCCTACGAGCAGTACTTC. This encodes CASSPYRLVPESYEQYF.

The gene calls are TRBV11-1 and TRBJ2-5, with a possible D match to TRBD2 (5 bases). The CDR3 has 16 amino acids. V was trimmed by 1 base and J by 5 bases, leaving 17 bases between them. Germline V gene sequence: CDR1 SGHAT, CDR2 FQDESV (reference sequence). CDR3 coding DNA: TGTGCCAGCAGCTTAGGCGAGGGCCTTGGGTGGGAGACCCAGTACTTC. Amino acid sequence: CASSLGEGLGWETQYF.

V and J are TRBV5-1 and TRBJ1-2; 8 nucleotides agree with TRBD1. Germline lookup yields CDR1 SGHRS and CDR2 YFSETQ. The trim removed 0 bases at V and 1 base at J, leaving 8 bases unmatched. CDR3 length: 17 amino acids. CDR3: CASSLGWTGNFNYGYTF. CDR3 DNA: TGCGCCAGCAGCTTGGGTTGGACAGGGAATTTTAACTATGGCTACACCTTC.

This clone occurred once. The gene calls are TRBV5-4 and TRBJ2-1; D may be TRBD1 or TRBD2 (5 bases each). The germline CDR1 and CDR2 sequences are SGHNT and YYREEE (reference sequence). Trimming removed 1 base from V and 0 bases from J, with 11 bases in between. CDR3 length equals 16 residues. CDR3 protein: CASSLSWGSSYNEQFF. CDR3 nucleotides: TGTGCCAGCAGCTTGTCGTGGGGGAGCTCCTACAATGAGCAGTTCTTC.

The chain uses TRBV5-5 and TRBJ2-1; TRBD1 aligns across 9 bases. V shed 6 bases and J 10 bases; nucleotides not matched to a gene: 14. The germline V gene has CDR1 SGHKS and CDR2 YYEKEE (reference sequence). This CDR3 comprises 15 residues. CDR3 nucleotide sequence: TGTGCCAGCAATCTTCCTGGGACAGGGCCATGGGAGCAGTTCTTC. This sequence encodes CASNLPGTGPWEQFF.